This passage covers 2 T cell receptor beta chains from one sample sequenced in a study of T cells in tumors after PD-1 blockade (dated by TCRdb to between 2018 and 2021). The time point label corresponds to: after anti-PD-1 therapy. Preparation of the library involved the immunoSEQ multiplex PCR assay. TCRdb retrieved this table from immuneACCESS and kept in-frame rearrangements only. Not all clones are present; in checked studies, unresolved V genes account for under half, and no reason is known for the remainder. The sample table lists roughly 14,000 clones, about 82% of them with a count of one. The ten largest clones represent 20% to 25% of the sample. The material sequenced was PBMCs, taken after anti-PD-1 treatment. The origin of the receptors is a human donor with basal cell carcinoma.

The chain joins TRBV7-3 to TRBJ2-7; 10 bases map to TRBD2. The CDR3 spans 17 residues. Germline values: CDR1 SGHTA, CDR2 FQGTGA. V gave up 2 bases and J gave up 5 bases; unmatched junction bases: 12. The CDR3 is CASSLLGLAGVIHEQYF. For the CDR3, the DNA is TGTGCCAGCAGCTTACTGGGCCTAGCGGGAGTGATACACGAGCAGTACTTC.

The chain is built from TRBV28 and TRBJ1-2; D may be TRBD1 (5 bases). CDR3 length: 15 amino acids. V lost 3 bases and J 6 bases, leaving 17 bases between the germline ends. Germline V gives CDR1 MDHEN, CDR2 SYDVKM. The CDR3 spells CASSFPRWGGDGYTF. Here the CDR3 DNA reads TGTGCCAGCAGTTTCCCCAGGTGGGGGGGTGATGGCTACACCTTC.